This T cell receptor beta chain emerged from a study of neurological immune-mediated disorders. V was shortened by 4 bases and J by 2 bases, with 9 bases between the two germline ends. The CDR3 extends over 13 amino acids. Germline values: CDR1 MNHNS, CDR2 SASEGT. As to time point: longitudinal time-point 3. TCRdb re-called the 5' RACE reads with MiXCR, one entry per CDR3 protein. Here the sample spans some 80,000 distinct CDR3 sequences, about 4% being singletons. Sequences were obtained from PBMCs. The clonotype originates from a woman aged 55-70 years with multiple sclerosis. This chain links TRBV6-1 with TRBJ2-7; the D is unclear. CDR3 loop: CASSVGRTYEQYF. As DNA, the CDR3 is TGTGCCAGCAGTGTCGGACGGACCTACGAGCAGTACTTC.